This record covers a single TCR beta chain. What it binds is not known. This specimen belongs to a study of CD4+ T cells in melanoma. TCRdb's table, derived via immunoSEQ multiplex PCR, lists solely in-frame clones and lacks some. The sample contains about 140,000 clones, about 93% of which appear only once. Findings and caveats of the study: In melanoma, neoantigen-specific CD4+ T cells reportedly differed in differentiation state.

V was trimmed by 4 bases and J by 10 bases, leaving 18 bases between them. The CDR3 length is 15 residues. Per germline, CDR1 SGHNT and CDR2 YYREEE (reference sequence). The genes are TRBV5-4 and TRBJ1-6, with D perhaps TRBD1 (5 bases). This receptor was obtained from a human donor with melanoma. CDR3 sequence (DNA): TGTGCCAGCAGCCCCCATCCGGCGGGGGACTCACCCCTCCACTTT. Its translation is CASSPHPAGDSPLHF.